A selection of T cell receptor beta chains follows, all from one sample in a study of T-cell reconstitution after alpha-beta-depleted transplantation in children. MiXCR, run by TCRdb on the PCR reads, gives a single entry per CDR3 protein. The table includes about 290,000 distinct CDR3 sequences, roughly a tenth detected once. This specimen consisted of PBMCs, obtained before TCRalphabeta/CD19-depleted stem cell transplant. All receptors derive from a boy under two years old with acute myeloid leukemia, due to receive a stem cell transplant. The CDR3 runs from the conserved cysteine through the conserved F or W. Clone size is not always given. Where it is, it says once, few, many or a class for expanded clones.

abundance | v_gene | CDR3aa
many | TRBV20-1 | CSASPGQGNGYTF
many | TRBV27 | CASSFLDADTQYF
NA | TRBV15 | CAFRDRGQDTQYF
many | TRBV28 | CASSFWTANYGYTF
NA | TRBV5-1 | CASSLASRLATYEQYF
many | TRBV6-1 | CASSPDLRRNEKLFF
few | TRBV7-8 | CASSLRPYEQYF
many | TRBV7-9 | CASKGAGLYSNEQFF
many | TRBV27 | CASRAKGFYETQYF
NA | TRBV5-4 | CASSWIYGSGANVLTF
many | TRBV5-1 | CASRQGAGDIQYF
few | TRBV20-1 | CSARASREKLFF
many | TRBV6-5 | CASRPLLRLYNEQFF
many | TRBV7-9 | CASSSFGDQPQHF
few | TRBV24-1 | CATSDLRLGISGNTIYF
NA | TRBV10-3 | CAISEQGSMNTEAFF
many | TRBV25-1 | CASSEWGEDTGELFF
NA | TRBV7-6 | CARPLKFRGHNEQFF
many | TRBV7-9 | CASSLYPRGSEQYF
many | TRBV12-3/TRBV12-4 | CASSFRSVNGRGKLFF
NA | TRBV7-9 | CASSFSGNPLYNEQFF
few | TRBV7-8 | CASSLRVASNQPQHF
few | TRBV5-5 | CASSDRDRDTDTQYF
many | TRBV3-1 | CASSQEGREQYF
many | TRBV20-1 | CSARASGLAGPYEQYF
many | TRBV20-1 | CSARWAGVGTDTQYF
many | TRBV30 | CAWTGLAGNIQYF
many | TRBV10-3 | CAMKTGGITDTQYF
many | TRBV29-1 | CSVTGGRTEAFF
many | TRBV7-9 | CASSPKTRTYEQYF
few | TRBV5-1 | CASSGNNRVRTDTQYF
once | TRBV6-2/TRBV6-3 | CATLRLAGSNEQFF
many | TRBV5-6 | CASTLGGVEQYF
NA | TRBV6-1 | CASSVRDRAPQETQYF
NA | TRBV7-3 | CASSSSITDTQYF
few | TRBV6-4 | CASSDGAGVGKNIQYF
many | TRBV6-5 | CASSYTRASGNTIYF
NA | TRBV20-1 | CCAREVGGGAGSYNEQFF
many | TRBV5-1 | CASSLAWTGGSPYEQYF
many | TRBV4-3 | CASSQYWDSSYEQYF
NA | TRBV29-1 | CSVERTGDGYTF
NA | TRBV3-1 | CATSQAIPRRPSTLYEQYF
many | TRBV6-4 | CASSDPTGSSYEQYF
few | TRBV19 | CASSIAHPKGTDGNTIYF
few | TRBV9 | CASSVVGGAAYNEQFF
many | TRBV5-1 | CASSLTRGAEAFF
many | TRBV29-1 | CSVRDETNEKLFF
many | TRBV7-8 | CASSTDKYGGRETQYF
many | TRBV6-6 | CASTPLPGTGGPMPGANVLTF
many | TRBV27 | CASSETGWLNEQFF
many | TRBV28 | CASSFGPYNEQFF
many | TRBV7-3 | CASRESGGSYNEQFF
NA | TRBV25-1 | CASSEYGRHPREQYF
few | TRBV5-5 | CASSPGLTGFYGYTF
NA | TRBV20-1 | CSARDPPGSIKTQYF